This is a list of T cell receptor beta chains from one sample in a study of cytotoxic CD8 clonotypes in ibrutinib-treated CLL. The assay was immunoSEQ multiplex PCR, and TCRdb's table has in-frame clones only and misses some. This sample has some 300,000 clones; about 77% occur once, and the top ten carry 6.5% to 8.5%. The material was PBMCs, obtained before ibrutinib treatment. Every receptor here comes from a human donor with chronic lymphocytic leukemia. The CDR3 runs from the conserved cysteine through the conserved F or W. Each record gives: V gene, clone size, J gene, D gene, CDR3 protein, CDR3 DNA. D genes are given only for firm matches. Clone size is not always given. Where it is, it says once, few, many or a class for expanded clones.

V: TRBV4-1
size: few
J: TRBJ1-1
D: -
CDR3: CASSQVEREEAFF
DNA: TGCGCCAGCAGCCAAGTGGAGAGGGAAGAAGCTTTCTTT

V: TRBV5-1
size: -
J: TRBJ2-1
D: TRBD2
CDR3: CASSLVVSGKENEQFF
DNA: TGCGCCAGCAGCTTGGTGGTTAGCGGGAAAGAGAATGAGCAGTTCTTC

V: TRBV9
size: -
J: TRBJ1-3
D: -
CDR3: CASSVGIGAGNTIYF
DNA: TGTGCCAGCAGCGTAGGGATAGGGGCGGGAAACACCATATATTTT

V: TRBV5-1
size: -
J: TRBJ2-7
D: -
CDR3: CASSSTGSSYEQYF
DNA: TGCGCCAGCAGCTCTACCGGGAGCTCCTACGAGCAGTACTTC

V: TRBV28
size: -
J: TRBJ2-7
D: TRBD2
CDR3: CASSSTPGLVHEQYF
DNA: TGTGCCAGCAGTTCGACCCCGGGACTAGTCCACGAGCAGTACTTC

V: TRBV7-8
size: -
J: TRBJ2-7
D: -
CDR3: CASSLEPGQVYEQYF
DNA: TGTGCCAGCAGCTTAGAACCGGGACAAGTCTACGAGCAGTACTTC

V: TRBV27
size: -
J: TRBJ1-4
D: -
CDR3: CASSPLFETETNEKLFF
DNA: TGTGCCAGCAGTCCCCTCTTCGAGACAGAAACTAATGAAAAACTGTTTTTT

V: TRBV27
size: -
J: TRBJ2-7
D: TRBD1
CDR3: CASSLTWTDRVDYEQYF
DNA: TGTGCCAGCAGTTTAACATGGACGGACAGGGTTGACTACGAGCAGTACTTC

V: TRBV5-3
size: -
J: TRBJ2-7
D: -
CDR3: CASSFQGHYEQYF
DNA: TGTGCCAGCAGCTTCCAAGGGCACTACGAGCAGTACTTC

V: TRBV5-1
size: few
J: TRBJ2-7
D: TRBD1
CDR3: CASSSTTGTYEQYF
DNA: TGCGCCAGCAGCAGTACGACAGGGACCTACGAGCAGTACTTC